In its sample, the clone carrying this T cell receptor beta chain was seen a few times. Its antigen is as yet unknown. At the DNA level, this CDR3 is encoded by other sequences in the same sample as well. Germline values: CDR1 MDHEN, CDR2 SYDVKM. The germline V and J ends were trimmed by 5 bases and 6 bases, with 11 bases remaining between them. This CDR3 contains 13 residues. This sample stems from a study of T cell responses to AZD1222 COVID-19 vaccine. This table comes from immunoSEQ multiplex PCR, and its TCRdb copy is limited to in-frame clones, with some not included. The profile shows more than 150,000 clones, approximately 90% of them singletons. General study points: After two AZD1222 doses, spike-specific TCR breadth and depth rose versus day 0.

This sample comprised peripheral blood, obtained on day 0 of AZD1222 vaccination. This receptor was identified in an adult in good health. The chain combines TRBV28 with TRBJ2-1, with D possibly TRBD2 on 6 matching bases. In DNA, the CDR3 is TGTGCCAGCAGTAGAACTAGCCGCAATGAGCAGTTCTTC. Protein product: CASSRTSRNEQFF.